These 31 T cell receptor beta chains share one sample of origin, sequenced in a study of shared clonotypes between healthy human individuals. Profiling relied on immunoSEQ multiplex PCR, and the TCRdb table lists in-frame clones only, not all of them. The sample yields 2 million to 3 million clones, more than 90% seen once. The sequenced sample consisted of naive CD4+ T cells sorted from blood. The subset was: CD45RA+ positively selected. The receptor source for this set is a man aged 18 to 35 in good health.

As to this clone: This sample includes further DNA sequences coding for the same CDR3. The CDR3 sequence: CASSLGTAGNTIYF. The CDR3 DNA sequence: TGTGCCAGCAGCTTAGGTACAGCTGGAAACACCATATATTTT. V gene TRBV7-2 combines with J gene TRBJ1-3; no definite D call. Deletions cut 1 base from V and 2 bases from J, with 6 bases between. The CDR3 extends over 14 amino acids. Germline lookup yields CDR1 SGHTA and CDR2 FQGNSA. Full variable domain (rest looked up from reference TRBV7-2 and TRBJ1-3): GAGVSQSPSNKVTEKGKDVELRCDPISGHTALYWYRQSLGQGLEFLIYFQGNSAPDKSGLPSDRFSAERTGGSVSTLTIQRTQQEDSAVYLCASSLGTAGNTIYFGEGSWLTVV.

The V gene is TRBV9, the J gene TRBJ2-2, with D perhaps TRBD2 (7 bases). The germline gives CDR1 SGDLS, CDR2 YYNGEE. V dropped 4 bases and J dropped 4 bases, with 23 bases sitting between them. The CDR3 spans 18 residues. CDR3 nucleotides: TGTGCCAGCAGCTCCCGTGGTGGCGGGGGCTCGGTCACCGGGGAGCTGTTTTTT. Encoded protein: CASSSRGGGGSVTGELFF.

V gene TRBV10-3 combines with J gene TRBJ1-5; D call uncertain. V lost 10 bases, J lost 0 bases, and 10 bases lay in between. The CDR3 is made up of 13 amino acids. Germline CDR1 is ENHRY and CDR2 is SYGVKD. This CDR3 is CATQEYSNQPQHF. DNA for the CDR3: TGTGCCACCCAGGAATATAGCAATCAGCCCCAGCATTTT.

The gene calls are TRBV6-5 and TRBJ1-1; D is uncertain. Trimming pared 5 bases from V and 10 bases from J, leaving 14 bases between. Germline-derived CDR1 and CDR2 are MNHEY and SVGAGI. CDR3 size: 12 residues. CDR3 sequence reads: CASSAEDGGAFF. Written as DNA, the CDR3 is TGTGCCAGCAGTGCAGAGGACGGCGGAGCTTTCTTT.

The rearrangement links TRBV4-3 to TRBJ2-5; maybe TRBD2 (7 bases). Germline V gene lookup returns CDR1 LGHNA and CDR2 YSLEER. This CDR3 spans 16 amino acids. Trimming took off 0 bases at V and 5 bases at J, with 16 bases between the two ends. The CDR3 DNA reads TGCGCCAGCAGCCAAGATACCGGGGGGCGGTATGAGACCCAGTACTTC. Protein sequence: CASSQDTGGRYETQYF.

The J gene is TRBJ1-1, the V gene TRBV14; D call uncertain. Germline V gene sequence: CDR1 SGHDN, CDR2 FVKESK. V was cut by 1 base and J by 1 base, with 7 bases left in between. This CDR3 is built from 14 residues. The CDR3 sequence is CASSQVGENTEAFF. The CDR3 DNA follows: TGTGCCAGCAGCCAAGTTGGAGAGAACACTGAAGCTTTCTTT.

This clone was picked up one time. This chain uses TRBV18 with TRBJ2-1; 8 bases match TRBD1. This CDR3 is built from 12 residues. V shed 6 bases and J 12 bases; nucleotides not matched to a gene: 7. CDR1 and CDR2 (germline): KGHSH, LQKENI. The chain's CDR3 is CASSHGQGGQFF. As DNA, the CDR3 is TGTGCCAGCTCTCACGGACAGGGAGGGCAGTTCTTC.

J is TRBJ2-1 and V is TRBV5-4; 7 positions match TRBD1. The J segment lost 1 base and the V segment lost 3 bases, leaving 7 bases of the junction unmatched. From germline, CDR1 is SGHNT and CDR2 YYREEE (reference sequence). The CDR3 has 16 amino acids. The CDR3 DNA is TGTGCCAGCAGCTACAGGGGTGGGGATTCCTACAATGAGCAGTTCTTC. Translating gives CASSYRGGDSYNEQFF. Full variable domain (remainder filled in from reference TRBV5-4 and TRBJ2-1): ETGVTQSPTHLIKTRGQQVTLRCSSQSGHNTVSWYQQALGQGPQFIFQYYREEENGRGNFPPRFSGLQFPNYSSELNVNALELDDSALYLCASSYRGGDSYNEQFFGPGTRLTVL.

The rearrangement uses TRBV4-1 and TRBJ2-5; 14 bases map to TRBD2. Germline-derived CDR1 and CDR2 are MGHRA and YSYEKL. V lost 3 bases, J lost 3 bases, and 12 bases stayed unmatched. CDR3 length: 19 amino acids. The chain's CDR3 is CASSQGIPGLAGAEETQYF. DNA of the CDR3: TGCGCCAGCAGCCAGGGGATCCCGGGACTAGCGGGGGCAGAAGAGACCCAGTACTTC.

This rearrangement joins TRBV4-1 to TRBJ1-6; D is unclear. Deletions cut 0 bases from V and 4 bases from J, with 10 bases between. This CDR3 has 16 residues. Germline V gene lookup returns CDR1 MGHRA and CDR2 YSYEKL. Written as DNA, the CDR3 is TGCGCCAGCAGCCAAGAAGTGGGAATGTATAATTCACCCCTCCACTTT. Protein product: CASSQEVGMYNSPLHF.

The V call is TRBV7-2, the J call TRBJ2-1, with TRBD2 identical over 13 bases. The V gene end was trimmed by 4 bases and the J gene end by 8 bases; junction bases not matched to a gene: 8. CDR3 length equals 16 residues. The germline V gene has CDR1 SGHTA and CDR2 FQGNSA. CDR3 in amino acids: CASSSYGTSGIYEQFF. In DNA, the CDR3 is TGTGCCAGCAGCTCCTACGGGACTAGCGGGATCTATGAGCAGTTCTTC.

This clone came up once. The J gene is TRBJ1-1, the V gene TRBV19; tentative D call: TRBD1 (6 bases). The V end lost 6 bases, the J end lost 4 bases, and 9 bases lay between the germline ends. The germline CDR1 and CDR2 sequences are LNHDA and SQIVND (reference sequence). The CDR3 has 12 amino acids. The CDR3: CASRGGGTEAFF. CDR3 DNA: TGTGCCAGTAGAGGGGGAGGCACTGAAGCTTTCTTT. The variable domain in full, with the rest retrieved from reference TRBV19 and TRBJ1-1, is DGGITQSPKYLFRKEGQNVTLSCEQNLNHDAMYWYRQDPGQGLRLIYYSQIVNDFQKGDIAEGYSVSREKKESFPLTVTSAQKNPTAFYLCASRGGGTEAFFGQGTRLTVV.

The chain couples TRBV10-1 to TRBJ2-3; TRBD2 agrees at 8 bases. This CDR3 has 14 amino acids. The germline V gene encodes CDR1 WNHNN and CDR2 SYGVQD (reference sequence). V shed 7 bases and J 4 bases; nucleotides not matched to a gene: 7. This CDR3 reads CASTKREIADTQYF. CDR3 bases: TGCGCCAGCACAAAGCGGGAGATAGCAGATACGCAGTATTTT.

This clone showed up just once. The chain has TRBV5-1 and TRBJ1-1, with TRBD1 matching over 8 bases. CDR3 length: 11 residues. Germline V gives CDR1 SGHRS, CDR2 YFSETQ. J was trimmed by 11 bases and V by 7 bases; bases with no gene match: 7. The CDR3 is CASAGGAGAFF. CDR3 nucleotide sequence: TGCGCCAGCGCAGGGGGCGCGGGGGCTTTCTTT.

Remarks on this clone: Other DNA sequences of this sample code for an identical CDR3. The rearrangement uses TRBV10-2 and TRBJ1-1; no definite D call. The CDR3 spans 12 residues. The V gene lost 7 bases and the J gene lost 2 bases, with 8 bases spanning the gap. CDR1 is WSHSY, CDR2 SAAADI, per germline. The CDR3 reads CASTRGNTEAFF. The CDR3 DNA reads TGCGCCAGCACACGAGGAAACACTGAAGCTTTCTTT.

The gene calls are TRBV7-2 and TRBJ2-1; D gene ambiguous. Germline V gene lookup returns CDR1 SGHTA and CDR2 FQGNSA. Trimming removed 3 bases from V and 4 bases from J, with 10 bases in between. This CDR3 spans 14 amino acids. The CDR3 protein is CASSLGNPYNEQFF. CDR3 DNA: TGTGCCAGCAGCTTGGGGAATCCTTACAATGAGCAGTTCTTC.

This clone has only one observation. This chain uses TRBV5-6 with TRBJ1-2; D gene ambiguous. Trimming took off 0 bases at V and 7 bases at J, with 19 bases between the two ends. Germline CDR1 is SGHDT and CDR2 is YYEEEE. This CDR3 has 16 residues. CDR3 amino acids: CASSLALILGVSGYTF. CDR3 nucleotide sequence: TGTGCCAGCAGCTTGGCCTTAATTCTGGGAGTGAGTGGCTACACCTTC. Full variable domain (missing parts from reference TRBV5-6 and TRBJ1-2): DAGVTQSPTHLIKTRGQQVTLRCSPKSGHDTVSWYQQALGQGPQFIFQYYEEEERQRGNFPDRFSGHQFPNYSSELNVNALLLGDSALYLCASSLALILGVSGYTFGSGTRLTVV.

The chain uses TRBV4-1 and TRBJ2-5; 10 bases are a match to TRBD1. J lost 4 bases, V lost 3 bases, and 8 bases had no gene match. Germline lookup yields CDR1 MGHRA and CDR2 YSYEKL. The CDR3 loop spans 16 amino acids. CDR3 DNA: TGCGCCAGCAGCCATGGTGACAGGGGGCGCCGAGAGACCCAGTACTTC. It encodes CASSHGDRGRRETQYF.

The chain has TRBV5-1 and TRBJ2-7; 9 nucleotides line up with TRBD1. The germline CDR1 and CDR2 sequences are SGHRS and YFSETQ. The CDR3 sequence is 14 residues long. With V trimmed by 0 bases and J by 11 bases, 9 bases remained unmatched. This CDR3 is CASSLGDRDKREYF. The CDR3 DNA reads as TGCGCCAGCAGCTTGGGGGACAGGGACAAGAGAGAGTACTTC. Full variable domain (missing parts from reference TRBV5-1 and TRBJ2-7): KAGVTQTPRYLIKTRGQQVTLSCSPISGHRSVSWYQQTPGQGLQFLFEYFSETQRNKGNFPGRFSGRQFSNSRSEMNVSTLELGDSALYLCASSLGDRDKREYFGPGTRLTVT.

This rearrangement joins TRBV19 to TRBJ2-1; 7 bases are a match to TRBD2. Losses at the gene ends were 4 bases for V and 6 bases for J; bases not matched to a gene: 3. The length of the CDR3 is 13 residues. In germline, CDR1 is LNHDA, CDR2 SQIVND (reference sequence). In nucleotides, the CDR3 is TGTGCCAGTAGTACCGGGACTATCAATGAGCAGTTCTTC. Translated, it gives CASSTGTINEQFF.

The gene calls are TRBV18 and TRBJ1-3, with TRBD1 as a possible D gene (5 bases). This CDR3 contains 16 residues. V shed 0 bases and J shed 5 bases, with 14 bases lying between them. Germline CDR1 and CDR2: KGHSH and LQKENI. The CDR3 sequence: CASSPPVQGPRNTIYF. In DNA form, the CDR3 reads TGTGCCAGCTCACCACCGGTCCAGGGACCAAGAAACACCATATATTTT.

J is TRBJ2-1 and V is TRBV2; D not certain. The CDR3 loop spans 14 amino acids. Trimming pared 7 bases from V and 0 bases from J, leaving 10 bases between. Germline lookup yields CDR1 SNHLY and CDR2 FYNNEI. The CDR3 reads CASNQESSYNEQFF. CDR3 nucleotides: TGTGCCAGCAATCAAGAGAGCTCCTACAATGAGCAGTTCTTC.

The CDR3 DNA reads TGTGCCAGCAGTTTAGCCGGGACAGGGAATCAGCCCCAGCATTTT. Translated: CASSLAGTGNQPQHF. The chain couples TRBV28 to TRBJ1-5, with 9 bases identical to TRBD1. Germline V CDR1 and CDR2: MDHEN, SYDVKM. The J segment lost 4 bases and the V segment lost 2 bases, leaving 3 bases of the junction unmatched. The CDR3 has 15 residues.

The V gene is TRBV9, the J gene TRBJ2-6; D gene unclear. Trimming left V 3 bases short and J 4 bases short, with 11 bases between. The CDR3 has 15 amino acids. CDR1 SGDLS and CDR2 YYNGEE come from the germline V gene. The chain's CDR3 is CASSGRIGGANVLTF. In DNA form, the CDR3 reads TGTGCCAGCAGCGGCAGAATAGGCGGGGCCAACGTCCTGACTTTC.

The genes are TRBV7-9 and TRBJ2-7; D possibly corresponds to TRBD1 (6 bases). Deletions cut 6 bases from V and 5 bases from J, with 20 bases between. This CDR3 is 15 amino acids long. Germline-derived CDR1 and CDR2 are SEHNR and FQNEAQ (reference sequence). The CDR3 loop is CASSHSVVGAHEQYF. Written as DNA, the CDR3 is TGTGCCAGCAGTCACTCTGTAGTGGGGGCGCACGAGCAGTACTTC.

The chain couples TRBV7-6 to TRBJ1-1; no reliable D call. CDR1 is SGHVS, CDR2 FNYEAQ, per germline. The V end was cut by 2 bases, the J end by 3 bases, with 7 bases between. The CDR3 is made up of 13 amino acids. The CDR3 DNA reads TGTGCCAGCAGCTTATTTTGGGACACTGAAGCTTTCTTT. Encoded protein: CASSLFWDTEAFF.

This chain connects TRBV30 to TRBJ1-2; the D gene is possibly TRBD1 (5 bases). The CDR3 covers 11 residues. V lost 5 bases to trimming and J lost 14 bases, with 18 bases between them. Looked up from germline, CDR1 is GTSNPN and CDR2 is SVGIG (reference sequence). CDR3 DNA: TGTGCCTGGGGGGACCCAGGGAAGGCGACCTTC. Residues: CAWGDPGKATF. Using reference TRBV30 and TRBJ1-2 for the parts outside the CDR3, the full variable domain is SQTIHQWPATLVQPVGSPLSLECTVEGTSNPNLYWYRQAAGRGLQLLFYSVGIGQISSEVPQNLSASRPQDRQFILSSKKLLLSDSGFYLCAWGDPGKATFGSGTRLTVV.

In its sample, this clone was seen once. The V call is TRBV6-6, the J call TRBJ2-5, with 7 bases fitting TRBD1. Germline loops: CDR1 MNHNY, CDR2 SVGAGI (reference sequence). There are 11 residues in the CDR3. Trimming removed 5 bases from V and 9 bases from J; junction bases left unmatched: 3. This CDR3 reads CASSNDRAQYF. The CDR3 bases are TGTGCCAGCAGTAACGACAGGGCCCAGTACTTC.

This rearrangement joins TRBV4-3 to TRBJ2-1; D is ambiguous. The CDR3 has 14 residues. Trimming cost V 1 base and J 5 bases, with 9 bases left between them. The germline gives CDR1 LGHNA, CDR2 YSLEER. The CDR3 nucleotides are TGCGCCAGCAGCCAAGGGGGTACCCACAATGAGCAGTTCTTC. Protein: CASSQGGTHNEQFF.

The V call is TRBV5-1, the J call TRBJ1-4, with D unresolved. Per the germline V gene, CDR1 is SGHRS and CDR2 is YFSETQ. The V gene lost 1 base and the J gene lost 7 bases, with 11 bases spanning the gap. The CDR3 totals 14 residues. The CDR3 nucleotides are TGCGCCAGCAGCTTGAAGGACGGAGCTGAAAAACTGTTTTTT. Translating gives CASSLKDGAEKLFF.

The V and J genes are TRBV2 and TRBJ1-6, with D possibly TRBD1 on 5 matching bases. Germline CDR1 reads SNHLY; CDR2 reads FYNNEI. CDR3 length: 15 amino acids. Trimming took 7 bases from V and 5 from J, leaving 15 bases between them. In DNA form, the CDR3 reads TGTGCCAGCACCCCGAGGGGCGGAGATAATTCACCCCTCCACTTT. Translated: CASTPRGGDNSPLHF.